The clone carrying this T cell receptor (beta chain) was detected once. The data belong to a study of T-cell reconstitution after alpha-beta-depleted transplantation in children. For TCRbeta, the library was prepared with unique molecular identifiers. In TCRdb, the PCR reads were re-called with MiXCR into one record per CDR3 protein. The data contain about 980,000 distinct CDR3 sequences, around 30% of them singletons. Trimming cost V 2 bases and J 4 bases, with 13 bases left between them. The CDR3 has 14 amino acids. In germline, CDR1 is GTSNPN, CDR2 SVGIG (reference sequence). The specimen was PBMCs, mostly from graft donor cells, collected 360 days after TCRalphabeta/CD19-depleted stem cell transplant. This sequence originates from a boy under three years old who had a stem cell transplant for SCID, so the T cells may come from the graft donor. The genes are TRBV30 and TRBJ2-3; D not resolved. Written as DNA, the CDR3 is TGTGCCTGGAGTCCCCACAGCGCGGCAGATACGCAGTATTTT. It codes for CAWSPHSAADTQYF.